These T cell receptor beta chains were read from a single sample in a study of T cells in Graves' hyperthyroidism and ophthalmopathy. TCRdb passed the multiplex PCR reads through MiXCR, listing each CDR3 protein once. Here the sample spans a few hundred thousand distinct CDR3 sequences, 25% being singletons. Material for sequencing was blood. These receptor sequences come from a man in his fifties with Graves' hyperthyroidism. Each CDR3 is given with its conserved first and last residue. The order of the fields is J gene, V gene, CDR3 length, clone size, D gene, CDR3 DNA, CDR3 protein. The D gene is left open where the match is weak. The size entry is marked missing in some rows and otherwise reads once, few, many or a size class.

TRBJ2-7 | TRBV11-3 | 16 | many | TRBD2 | TGTGCCAGCAGCCTTAGGACTAGCGGAAGCTCCTACGAGCAGTACTTC | CASSLRTSGSSYEQYF
TRBJ1-1 | TRBV12-3/TRBV12-4 | 14 | many | - | TGTGCCAGCAGTTTAGGAGGGCCCGGGACTGAAGCTTTCTTT | CASSLGGPGTEAFF
TRBJ1-6 | TRBV20-1 | 17 | - | - | TGCAGTGCTAGAGATGGCCGGGAACCCCTCTATAATTCACCCCTCCACTTT | CSARDGREPLYNSPLHF
TRBJ2-1 | TRBV20-1 | 17 | few | TRBD2 | TGCAGTGCCCCGATCAGACCCAGACTAGCGGGCATTAATGAGCAGTTCTTC | CSAPIRPRLAGINEQFF
TRBJ2-7 | TRBV6-1 | 15 | few | TRBD1 | TGTGCCAGCAGTTTCCGGACAGGAGTGGACTACGAGCAGTACTTC | CASSFRTGVDYEQYF
TRBJ2-2 | TRBV2 | 15 | few | - | TGTGCCAGCATTGAGGGTCCGACCTACACCGGGGAGCTGTTTTTT | CASIEGPTYTGELFF
TRBJ1-5 | TRBV19 | 15 | - | - | TGTGCCAGTAGTATAGGAGTCGGGGGGAATCAGCCCCAGCATTTT | CASSIGVGGNQPQHF
TRBJ2-7 | TRBV12-5 | 13 | few | - | TGTGCTAGTGGTTCCGTGAATGGCTACGAGCAGTACTTC | CASGSVNGYEQYF
TRBJ2-7 | TRBV2 | 15 | - | - | TGTGCCAGCACCCTAGCTGGGGGCACCTACTACGAGCAGTACTTC | CASTLAGGTYYEQYF
TRBJ2-1 | TRBV20-1 | 14 | many | TRBD2 | TGCAGTGTCGGGACTAGCGGATCCTACAATGAGCAGTTCTTC | CSVGTSGSYNEQFF
TRBJ2-5 | TRBV13 | 15 | many | - | TGTGCCAGCAGCGCCGGAGGGCTGAGGCAAGAGACCCAGTACTTC | CASSAGGLRQETQYF
TRBJ2-5 | TRBV12-3/TRBV12-4 | 17 | many | - | TGTGCCAGCAGCTCGCTTTGGGGAGGGGGATTCCAAGAGACCCAGTACTTC | CASSSLWGGGFQETQYF
TRBJ1-1 | TRBV24-1 | 14 | many | - | TGTGCCACCAGTGAAGCAGGGGTGAACACTGAAGCTTTCTTT | CATSEAGVNTEAFF
TRBJ1-1 | TRBV19 | 14 | - | - | TGTGCCAGTAGCACCCCGGAAACTGGCACTGAAGCTTTCTTT | CASSTPETGTEAFF
TRBJ1-1 | TRBV29-1 | 15 | few | - | TGCAGCGTTGATCCCGGAACCGGGGAGGTTGGTGAAGCTTTCTTT | CSVDPGTGEVGEAFF
TRBJ1-2 | TRBV4-1 | 15 | - | - | TGCGCCAGCAGCCAAGATGGGTACGGCAACTATGGCTACACCTTC | CASSQDGYGNYGYTF
TRBJ1-2 | TRBV27 | 13 | - | TRBD1 | TGTGCCTGCACTCCGACAGGGGGCTATGGCTACACCTTC | CACTPTGGYGYTF
TRBJ2-2 | TRBV3-1 | 13 | few | - | TGTGCCAGCAGCCAAGATTTGGCCGGGGAGCTGTTTTTT | CASSQDLAGELFF
TRBJ2-5 | TRBV11-3 | 15 | many | TRBD2 | TGTGCCAGCAGCTTTCAGCGGGAAGAGGGGGAGACCCAGTACTTC | CASSFQREEGETQYF
TRBJ2-7 | TRBV4-2 | 16 | - | TRBD1 | TGTGCCAGCAGCCCGCGGACCGGGACAGGGGCCTACGAGCAGTACTTC | CASSPRTGTGAYEQYF
TRBJ2-2 | TRBV28 | 15 | - | TRBD2 | TGTGCCAGCAGTATAGCGGGAGCGGTCACAGGGGAGCTGTTTTTT | CASSIAGAVTGELFF
TRBJ2-1 | TRBV28 | 16 | many | - | TGTGCCAGCAGCCAACCCCGCGGAGCCACCTACAATGAGCAGTTCTTC | CASSQPRGATYNEQFF
TRBJ1-5 | TRBV6-1 | 15 | few | TRBD1 | TGTGCCAGCGTGTCGGGACAGACTTCTGGGGGGCCCCAGCATTTT | CASVSGQTSGGPQHF
TRBJ1-4 | TRBV3-1 | 16 | few | - | TGTGCCAGCAGCTCCTTAGAAGCGGGAGAGCGGGAAAAACTGTTTTTT | CASSSLEAGEREKLFF
TRBJ2-3 | TRBV18 | 14 | many | - | TGTGCCAGCTCACCTGGGCGGCGTAGAGATACGCAGTATTTT | CASSPGRRRDTQYF
TRBJ2-1 | TRBV27 | 15 | - | TRBD2 | TGTGCCAGCAGTTTACTGGCGGGAGGGGCCAATGAGCAGTTCTTC | CASSLLAGGANEQFF
TRBJ1-2 | TRBV2 | 13 | - | - | TGTGCCAGCAGCCTTGGGGAGGGGTCCCGCTACACCTTC | CASSLGEGSRYTF
TRBJ2-3 | TRBV3-1 | 14 | - | - | TGTGCCAGCAGCGGGACAACTAGCACAGATACGCAGTATTTT | CASSGTTSTDTQYF
TRBJ2-4 | TRBV28 | 19 | - | TRBD2 | TGTGCCAGCAGTCCTCGACTAGCAAAAAAAATAATAGCCAAAAACATTCAGTACTTC | CASSPRLAKKIIAKNIQYF
TRBJ1-5 | TRBV5-6 | 14 | - | TRBD1 | TGTGCCAGCAGCTTAGGACAGGGACGTCAGCCCCAGCATTTT | CASSLGQGRQPQHF
TRBJ2-7 | TRBV24-1 | 13 | many | - | TGTGCCACCAGTGGGAATGCCCCCTACGAGCAGTACTTC | CATSGNAPYEQYF
TRBJ1-6 | TRBV14 | 15 | - | - | TGTGCCAGCAGCCAAGTTCATGGGAATAATTCACCCCTCCACTTT | CASSQVHGNNSPLHF
TRBJ2-1 | TRBV20-1 | 12 | - | - | TGCAGTGCCCGGGAAATAGTAACCTCGCAGTTCTTC | CSAREIVTSQFF
TRBJ2-5 | TRBV11-3 | 14 | - | - | TGTGCCAGCAGCTCCCGGGCTTATGGGGAGACCCAGTACTTC | CASSSRAYGETQYF
TRBJ2-2 | TRBV12-3/TRBV12-4 | 14 | - | TRBD2 | TGTGCCAGCACCATACTAGCGCTCACCGGGGAGCTGTTTTTT | CASTILALTGELFF
TRBJ2-1 | TRBV5-1 | 17 | many | TRBD2 | TGCGCCAGCAGCTGGGGCCTAAGCGGGAGGGCCATGGATGAGCAGTTCTTC | CASSWGLSGRAMDEQFF
TRBJ2-2 | TRBV7-9 | 15 | few | - | TGTGCCAGCAGCTTAAAACTTCGGAACACCGGGGAGCTGTTTTTT | CASSLKLRNTGELFF
TRBJ1-1 | TRBV7-8 | 14 | - | - | TGTGCCAGCAGCTTAGTTAGGGGGGCAACTGAAGCTTTCTTT | CASSLVRGATEAFF
TRBJ2-1 | TRBV12-3/TRBV12-4 | 15 | few | TRBD2 | TGTGCCAGCAGTTTATCTAGCGGGGTTGGCAATGAGCAGTTCTTC | CASSLSSGVGNEQFF
TRBJ2-3 | TRBV19 | 14 | - | - | TGTGCCAGTAGTATAGTAGCGGTCACAGATACGCAGTATTTT | CASSIVAVTDTQYF
TRBJ2-5 | TRBV13 | 12 | few | - | TGTGCCAGCAGCTTACAAGAGGAGACCCAGTACTTC | CASSLQEETQYF
TRBJ2-2 | TRBV13 | 20 | few | TRBD2 | TGTGCCAGCAGCCTATACCAGCGGACTAGCGGGAGGACGAACACCGGGGAGCTGTTTTTT | CASSLYQRTSGRTNTGELFF
TRBJ2-3 | TRBV6-1 | 15 | many | - | TGTGCCAGCAGTGAGGAAGAGGGGCTCACAGATACGCAGTATTTT | CASSEEEGLTDTQYF
TRBJ2-7 | TRBV2 | 13 | many | TRBD1 | TGTGCCAGCACAACCGGGACAGGGAGTGAGCAGTACTTC | CASTTGTGSEQYF